The clone carrying this TCR beta chain occurred many times. The antigen remains unidentified. This specimen comes from a study of T cells in Graves' hyperthyroidism and ophthalmopathy. The study, taken as a whole, reports: Most thyroid-expanded clonotypes above 0.001 were also found in blood.

V gave up 1 base and J gave up 3 bases; unmatched junction bases: 8. The CDR3 spans 15 residues. Germline CDR1 DFQATT, CDR2 SNEGSKA (reference sequence). Active moderate-to-severe ophthalmopathy, Clinical Activity Score at least 3, NOSPECS at least 4, under 3 months' duration. The study left out patients who had uncontrolled infection, other autoimmune disease, pregnancy or lactation. For the diagnoses, clinical symptoms, serum thyroxine and TRAb, thyroid ultrasound and orbital computed tomography were used. Amplified TCR beta CDR3 regions came from RNA transcripts. HTBI primers were the set used in a first-round RT-PCR of the TCR CDR3. One entry per CDR3 protein results from TCRdb running MiXCR on the multiplex PCR reads. The sample lists approximately 610,000 distinct CDR3 sequences; roughly 14% were seen once.

The sequenced sample consisted of blood. This receptor was identified in a woman between 40 and 50 years old with Graves' ophthalmopathy. This chain uses TRBV20-1 with TRBJ2-7; 8 bases align to TRBD1. The CDR3 loop is CSARVRPDRGYEQYF. CDR3 sequence (DNA): TGCAGTGCTAGAGTGCGGCCCGACAGGGGCTACGAGCAGTACTTC.